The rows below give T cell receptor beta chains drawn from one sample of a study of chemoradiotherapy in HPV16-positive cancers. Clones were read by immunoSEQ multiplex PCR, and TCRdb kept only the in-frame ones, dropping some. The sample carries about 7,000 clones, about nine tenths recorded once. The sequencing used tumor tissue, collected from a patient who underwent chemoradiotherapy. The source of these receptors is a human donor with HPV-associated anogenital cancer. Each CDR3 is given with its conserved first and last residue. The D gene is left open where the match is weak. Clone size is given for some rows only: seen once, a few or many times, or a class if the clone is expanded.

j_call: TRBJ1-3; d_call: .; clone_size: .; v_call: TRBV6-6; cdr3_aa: CASSTGYGNTIYF; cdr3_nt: TGTGCCAGCAGTACAGGGTACGGAAACACCATATATTTT
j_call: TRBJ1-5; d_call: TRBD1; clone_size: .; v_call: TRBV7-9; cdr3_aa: CASSWGQGDQPQHF; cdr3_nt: TGTGCCAGCAGCTGGGGACAGGGTGATCAGCCCCAGCATTTT
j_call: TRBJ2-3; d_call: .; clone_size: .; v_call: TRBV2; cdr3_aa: CASSTTVGTDTQYF; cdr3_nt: TGTGCCAGCAGTACGACAGTGGGAACAGATACGCAGTATTTT
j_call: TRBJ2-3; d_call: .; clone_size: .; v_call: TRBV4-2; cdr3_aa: CASSLGTHTDTQYF; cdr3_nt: TGTGCCAGCAGCCTCGGGACACACACAGATACGCAGTATTTT
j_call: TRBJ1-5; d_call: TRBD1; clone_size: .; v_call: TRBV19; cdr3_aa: CASNKGADGNQPQHF; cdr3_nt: TGTGCCAGTAATAAGGGGGCTGATGGCAATCAGCCCCAGCATTTT
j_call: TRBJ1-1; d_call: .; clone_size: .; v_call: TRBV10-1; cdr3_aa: CATSLRGVKAFF; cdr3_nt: TGCGCCACTTCCCTCAGAGGGGTGAAAGCTTTCTTT
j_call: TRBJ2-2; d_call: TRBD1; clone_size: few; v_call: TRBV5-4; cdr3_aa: CASSLSRGHGGELFF; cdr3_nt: TGTGCCAGCAGCTTAAGTAGGGGGCATGGCGGGGAGCTGTTTTTT
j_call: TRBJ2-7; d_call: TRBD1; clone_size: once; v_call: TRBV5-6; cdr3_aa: CASITGTGYGEQYF; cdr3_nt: TGTGCCAGTATTACCGGGACAGGGTATGGCGAGCAGTACTTC
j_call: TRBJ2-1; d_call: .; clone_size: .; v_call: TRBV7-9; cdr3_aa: CASSLYVNEQFF; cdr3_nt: TGTGCCAGCAGCTTATACGTCAATGAGCAGTTCTTC
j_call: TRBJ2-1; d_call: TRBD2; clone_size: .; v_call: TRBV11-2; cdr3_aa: CASSSRWSGGFNNEQFF; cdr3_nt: TGTGCCAGCAGCTCCCGGTGGAGCGGGGGGTTCAACAATGAGCAGTTCTTC
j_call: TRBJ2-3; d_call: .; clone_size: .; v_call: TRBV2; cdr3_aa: CASRGTDSSTDTQYF; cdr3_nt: TGTGCCAGCAGGGGGACCGATTCTAGCACAGATACGCAGTATTTT
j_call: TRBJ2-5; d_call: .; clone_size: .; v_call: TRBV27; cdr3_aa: CASSLRVPRADGAETQYF; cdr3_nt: TGTGCCAGCAGTTTACGAGTCCCAAGGGCTGATGGGGCAGAGACCCAGTACTTC
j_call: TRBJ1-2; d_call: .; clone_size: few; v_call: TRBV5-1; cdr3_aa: CASSRTGSDYGYTF; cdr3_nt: TGCGCCAGCAGCCGGACCGGGTCCGACTATGGCTACACCTTC
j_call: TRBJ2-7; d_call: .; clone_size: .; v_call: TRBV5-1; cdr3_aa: CASSRATDYEQYF; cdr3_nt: TGCGCCAGCAGCCGAGCGACTGACTACGAGCAGTACTTC
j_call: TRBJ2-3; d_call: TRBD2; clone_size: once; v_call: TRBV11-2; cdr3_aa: CASRSSGASTDTQYF; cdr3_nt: TGTGCCAGCAGATCTAGCGGAGCTAGCACAGATACGCAGTATTTT
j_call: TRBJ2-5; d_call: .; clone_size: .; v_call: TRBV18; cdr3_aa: CASSPRSGVQETQYF; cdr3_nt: TGTGCCAGCTCACCACGTAGCGGAGTCCAAGAGACCCAGTACTTC